One and the same sample provided the 27 T cell receptor beta chains below, sequenced in a study of Ad26.COV2.S vaccination and SARS-CoV-2 variants. Generated by immunoSEQ multiplex PCR, the TCRdb table keeps only in-frame clones and is missing some. The sample yields fewer than 400,000 clones, roughly nine tenths seen once. The treatment here: roughly 18 received Ad26.COV2.S at low or high dose, single or two shots; 5 received placebo; per-sample allocation not given. Repertoires come from day 63 after the first vaccine or placebo injection. Sequencing used peripheral blood, obtained in a trial of Ad26.COV2.S vaccine versus placebo. These receptors were obtained from a person between 18 and 59 years old who received the Ad26.COV2.S COVID-19 vaccine or a placebo.

The chain uses TRBV19 and TRBJ1-1; TRBD1 matches 10 bases. This CDR3 has 13 amino acids. V shed 9 bases and J 11 bases; nucleotides not matched to a gene: 12. Per germline, CDR1 LNHDA and CDR2 SQIVND (reference sequence). The CDR3: CASSDRGRIQAFF. CDR3 sequence (DNA): TGTGCCAGCTCAGACAGGGGGCGAATTCAGGCTTTCTTT.

This chain uses TRBV7-2 with TRBJ2-3, with 14 bases that match TRBD2. The CDR3 extends over 16 amino acids. Germline loops: CDR1 SGHTA, CDR2 FQGNSA. After removal of 5 bases from V and 10 bases from J, the junction contained 11 bases not matched to a gene. As DNA, the CDR3 is TGTGCCAGCAGCCAGACTAGCGGGGGGGCCCTACCTGCGCAGTATTTT. This translates into CASSQTSGGALPAQYF.

This sequence joins TRBV5-1 and TRBJ1-5; the D gene is possibly TRBD1 (6 bases). The CDR3 length is 15 residues. CDR1 and CDR2 from the germline V gene are SGHRS and YFSETQ. Trimming removed 1 base from V and 5 bases from J, with 13 bases in between. The CDR3 sequence: CASSLSGGADQPQHF. As DNA, the CDR3 is TGCGCCAGCAGCTTGAGCGGGGGCGCAGATCAGCCCCAGCATTTT.

The V call is TRBV4-2, the J call TRBJ1-4; D unresolved. V lost 5 bases to trimming and J lost 2 bases, with 15 bases between them. The V gene's germline CDR1 is LGHNA and CDR2 YNFKEQ. The CDR3 consists of 16 residues. The CDR3 loop reads CASSGHPGATNEKLFF. Written as DNA, the CDR3 is TGTGCCAGCAGCGGTCACCCGGGAGCGACTAATGAAAAACTGTTTTTT.

CDR3 sequence reads: CASSLVGGAETQYF. The CDR3 coding sequence is TGCGCCAGCAGCTTGGTAGGGGGGGCAGAGACCCAGTACTTC. This chain links TRBV5-1 with TRBJ2-5; the D gene is possibly TRBD2 (7 bases). CDR3 length: 14 residues. V was clipped by 0 bases and J by 4 bases, with 10 bases between them. Germline CDR1 SGHRS, CDR2 YFSETQ.

The rearrangement links TRBV2 to TRBJ1-4; TRBD1 matches at 7 bases. This CDR3 spans 16 amino acids. J was trimmed by 8 bases and V by 3 bases; bases with no gene match: 12. From germline, CDR1 is SNHLY and CDR2 FYNNEI. The CDR3 spells CASSDRTGHGFEKLFF. DNA for the CDR3: TGTGCCAGCAGTGATCGGACAGGACACGGTTTCGAAAAACTGTTTTTT.

V is TRBV5-4 and J is TRBJ1-2, with D possibly matching TRBD1 (5 bases). Germline values: CDR1 SGHNT, CDR2 YYREEE (reference sequence). The V end was cut by 3 bases, the J end by 6 bases, with 21 bases between. The CDR3 spans 16 residues. CDR3 bases: TGTGCCAGCAGCTCCGTCCTGGGGGGACCCGACGATGGCTACACCTTC. It codes for CASSSVLGGPDDGYTF.

The rearrangement uses TRBV3-1 (or the pseudogene TRBV3-2) and TRBJ2-7; D possibly uses TRBD1 or TRBD2 (5 bases each). Germline loops: CDR1 LGHDT, CDR2 YNNKEL (reference sequence). Trimming took 4 bases from V and 0 from J, leaving 10 bases between them. The CDR3 extends over 14 amino acids. The chain's CDR3 is CASSPGRSSYEQYF. In DNA form, the CDR3 reads TGTGCCAGCAGCCCGGGACGGAGCTCCTACGAGCAGTACTTC.

This sequence joins TRBV30 and TRBJ1-5; TRBD1 might be the D (5 bases). The CDR3 contains 12 residues. The V end was cut by 3 bases, the J end by 9 bases, with 12 bases between. CDR1 GTSNPN and CDR2 SVGIG come from the germline V gene (reference sequence). This CDR3 is CAWRAGPGPQHF. CDR3 in DNA: TGTGCCTGGAGGGCAGGGCCAGGGCCCCAGCATTTT.

This chain connects TRBV11-2 to TRBJ2-5, with D maybe TRBD2 (5 bases). V was cut by 5 bases and J by 1 base, with 14 bases left in between. Germline-derived CDR1 and CDR2 are SGHAT and FQNNGV. The CDR3 is made up of 15 amino acids. CDR3 in DNA: TGTGCCAGCAGCCGAGAGGTCCGGGGCCAAGAGACCCAGTACTTC. The encoded protein is CASSREVRGQETQYF.

The chain employs TRBV30 and TRBJ1-2, with no clear D. CDR3 length: 13 residues. Germline CDR1 and CDR2: GTSNPN and SVGIG (reference sequence). V lost 0 bases to trimming and J lost 4 bases, with 9 bases between them. The chain's CDR3 is CAWSVAGSYGYTF. CDR3 coding DNA: TGTGCCTGGAGTGTCGCTGGGTCCTATGGCTACACCTTC.

As regards this clone: At the DNA level, this CDR3 is encoded by other sequences in the same sample as well. The chain is built from TRBV5-1 and TRBJ1-2; the D gene is possibly TRBD1 (6 bases). Trimming shortened V by 2 bases and J by 2 bases, and 13 bases separated the two germline ends. CDR1 is SGHRS, CDR2 YFSETQ, per germline. The length of the CDR3 is 15 residues. CDR3 DNA sequence: TGCGCCAGCAGCTTAGGACAGAGGACCAACTATGGCTACACCTTC. Translated: CASSLGQRTNYGYTF.

This chain connects TRBV7-2 to TRBJ2-5; D unresolved. The CDR3 runs to 14 residues. V lost 7 bases to trimming and J lost 7 bases, with 19 bases between them. Germline values: CDR1 SGHTA, CDR2 FQGNSA. This chain's CDR3 is CASTPVPYRSTQYF. As DNA, the CDR3 is TGTGCCAGCACCCCGGTACCTTACAGATCGACCCAGTACTTC.

This clone was recorded a few times. This chain links TRBV28 with TRBJ1-2; D not resolved. The V and J ends lost 10 bases and 6 bases respectively, with 9 bases between them. The CDR3 totals 10 residues. CDR1 is MDHEN, CDR2 SYDVKM, per germline. The chain's CDR3 is CATRHHGYTF. The DNA of the CDR3 is TGTGCCACCCGACATCATGGCTACACCTTC.

The chain links TRBV6-5 to TRBJ2-7; D assignment may be TRBD1 or TRBD2 (5 bases each). The CDR3 sequence is 15 residues long. V shed 0 bases and J shed 4 bases, with 13 bases lying between them. Germline V CDR1 and CDR2: MNHEY, SVGAGI. The DNA for the CDR3 is TGTGCCAGCAGTTACTCAGGGGACGGCTCTTACGAGCAGTACTTC. It codes for CASSYSGDGSYEQYF.

The chain has TRBV4-1 and TRBJ1-1; D ambiguous. The CDR3 totals 15 residues. V lost 0 bases and J lost 0, with 8 bases in between. Germline CDR1 and CDR2: MGHRA and YSYEKL. The DNA of the CDR3 is TGCGCCAGCAGCCAAGAAAGAGGGATGAACACTGAAGCTTTCTTT. Residues: CASSQERGMNTEAFF.

The CDR3 nucleotides are TGTGCCAGCAGCGCCCACCTTCAGCGTTCGAATGAGCAGTTCTTC. Translation gives CASSAHLQRSNEQFF. V is TRBV7-9 and J is TRBJ2-1; D remains ambiguous. The CDR3 length is 15 residues. Trimming shortened V by 5 bases and J by 7 bases, and 18 bases separated the two germline ends. From germline, CDR1 is SEHNR and CDR2 FQNEAQ (reference sequence).

The table lists this clone with a count of one. This chain connects TRBV6-5 to TRBJ1-5, with D uncertain. The CDR3 has 13 amino acids. Trimming removed 8 bases from V and 0 bases from J, with 8 bases in between. Germline V CDR1 and CDR2: MNHEY, SVGAGI. CDR3 DNA sequence: TGTGCCAGCCACAGTTATAGCAATCAGCCCCAGCATTTT. It specifies CASHSYSNQPQHF.

The chain combines TRBV6-6 with TRBJ2-1; a weak D match, TRBD1 (5 bases). V was shortened by 0 bases and J by 5 bases, with 8 bases between the two germline ends. The CDR3 is 14 amino acids. Germline loops: CDR1 MNHNY, CDR2 SVGAGI (reference sequence). The CDR3 DNA reads TGTGCCAGCAGTTACTCTGGGGCAGACAATGAGCAGTTCTTC. Its translation is CASSYSGADNEQFF.

The chain is built from TRBV19 and TRBJ2-1, with 13 bases lining up with TRBD2. CDR1 is LNHDA and CDR2 is SQIVND in the germline V gene (reference sequence). The CDR3 loop spans 15 amino acids. The J segment lost 3 bases and the V segment lost 4 bases, leaving 0 bases of the junction unmatched. CDR3 in amino acids: CASSRTSGGYNEQFF. As DNA, the CDR3 is TGTGCCAGTAGTAGGACTAGCGGGGGCTACAATGAGCAGTTCTTC.

This clone was counted between two and nine times. The chain employs TRBV18 and TRBJ2-3; D gene unclear. The CDR3 covers 16 residues. Germline CDR1 KGHSH, CDR2 LQKENI. Trimming removed 3 bases from V and 0 bases from J, with 13 bases in between. CDR3 loop: CASSPLSITSTDTQYF. For the CDR3, the DNA is TGTGCCAGCTCACCCCTCTCGATAACTAGCACAGATACGCAGTATTTT. The full variable domain, its missing parts supplied by reference TRBV18 and TRBJ2-3, is NAGVMQNPRHLVRRRGQEARLRCSPMKGHSHVYWYRQLPEEGLKFMVYLQKENIIDESGMPKERFSAEFPKEGPSILRIQQVVRGDSAAYFCASSPLSITSTDTQYFGPGTRLTVL.

The chain has TRBV3-1 (or the pseudogene TRBV3-2) and TRBJ2-1; unclear D gene. Germline V gene lookup returns CDR1 LGHDT and CDR2 YNNKEL (reference sequence). This CDR3 contains 13 residues. Trimming took off 4 bases at V and 5 bases at J, with 9 bases between the two ends. This CDR3 reads CASSPAVNNEQFF. In DNA form, the CDR3 reads TGTGCCAGCAGCCCGGCAGTAAACAATGAGCAGTTCTTC.

The chain joins TRBV3-1 (or the pseudogene TRBV3-2) to TRBJ2-4; TRBD2 is a possible D gene (6 bases). The V end lost 1 base, the J end lost 7 bases, and 14 bases lay between the germline ends. This CDR3 spans 15 amino acids. Germline loops: CDR1 LGHDT, CDR2 YNNKEL (reference sequence). CDR3: CASSQGGGVTNIQYF. Written as DNA, the CDR3 is TGTGCCAGCAGCCAAGGGGGCGGGGTAACGAACATTCAGTACTTC.

CDR3 loop: CASSQEVVSGNSYEQYF. CDR3 DNA sequence: TGCGCCAGCAGCCAAGAAGTTGTATCGGGTAACTCCTACGAGCAGTACTTC. The J gene is TRBJ2-7, the V gene TRBV4-1; no clear D gene. The germline V gene encodes CDR1 MGHRA and CDR2 YSYEKL. The length of the CDR3 is 17 residues. Trimming removed 0 bases from V and 0 bases from J, with 15 bases in between.

The V and J genes are TRBV7-2 and TRBJ2-1, with TRBD2 identical over 13 bases. Germline V CDR1 and CDR2: SGHTA, FQGNSA. CDR3 length: 16 residues. V lost 1 base to trimming and J lost 10 bases; unmatched junction nucleotides: 7. The CDR3 nucleotides are TGTGCCAGCAGCTTAGAGGCGACTAGCGGGGGGTTAGAGCAGTTCTTC. This translates into CASSLEATSGGLEQFF.

To note about this clone: The sample holds other DNA sequences that translate to the same CDR3. The chain employs TRBV7-8 and TRBJ1-2; the D gene is possibly TRBD1 (5 bases). V lost 1 base and J lost 1, with 13 bases in between. Germline V lookup: CDR1 SGHVS, CDR2 FQNEAQ. This CDR3 region has 16 residues. The CDR3 region is CASSLVGGLLNYGYTF. CDR3 nucleotide sequence: TGTGCCAGCAGCTTAGTCGGGGGACTCCTTAACTATGGCTACACCTTC.

This CDR3 reads CASRATRSNQPQHF. CDR3 nucleotide sequence: TGTGCCAGCAGGGCGACACGGAGCAATCAGCCCCAGCATTTT. V and J are TRBV2 and TRBJ1-5, with D unresolved. From germline, CDR1 is SNHLY and CDR2 FYNNEI. V lost 6 bases to trimming and J lost 1 base, with 10 bases between them. The CDR3 consists of 14 residues.